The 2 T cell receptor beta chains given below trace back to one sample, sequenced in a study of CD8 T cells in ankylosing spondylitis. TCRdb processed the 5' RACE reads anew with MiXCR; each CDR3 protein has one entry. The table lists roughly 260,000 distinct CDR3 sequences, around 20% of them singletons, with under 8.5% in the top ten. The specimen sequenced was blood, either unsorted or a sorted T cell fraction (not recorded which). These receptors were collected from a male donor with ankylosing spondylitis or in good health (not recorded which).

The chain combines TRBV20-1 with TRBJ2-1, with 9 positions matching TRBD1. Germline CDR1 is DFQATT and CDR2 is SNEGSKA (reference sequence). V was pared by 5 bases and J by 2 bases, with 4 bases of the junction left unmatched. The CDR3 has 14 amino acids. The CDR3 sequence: CSAPGQGPYNEQFF. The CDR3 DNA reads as TGCAGTGCTCCGGGACAGGGCCCCTACAATGAGCAGTTCTTC.

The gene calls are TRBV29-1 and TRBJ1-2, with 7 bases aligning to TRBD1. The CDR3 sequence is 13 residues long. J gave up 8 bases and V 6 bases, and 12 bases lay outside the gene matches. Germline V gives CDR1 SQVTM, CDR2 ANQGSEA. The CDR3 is CSVQGRGGEGYTF. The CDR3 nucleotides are TGCAGCGTCCAGGGGAGAGGGGGCGAGGGCTACACCTTC.